This TCR beta chain emerged from a study of graft-versus-host responses after intestinal transplantation. Broader study findings: After transplant, early declines in HvG clones were associated with peak levels of circulating GvH clones.

This clone turned up a few times. Its matching antigen is unknown. Some clones are missing from TCRdb's copy, which holds only in-frame ones; the method was immunoSEQ multiplex PCR. In the table there are tens of thousands of clones, 85% to 95% of which are singletons. This CDR3 comprises 13 residues. Germline assignment: CDR1 SNHLY and CDR2 FYNNEI. V was cut by 5 bases and J by 5 bases, with 12 bases left in between. The source material was unstimulated CD8+ T cells sorted from spleen or lymph node cells, sampled before intestinal transplant. The TCR sequence derives from a human donor who received an intestinal transplant. V usage is TRBV2 and J usage is TRBJ1-1; maybe TRBD1 (5 bases). DNA for the CDR3: TGTGCCAGCAGTACGACCGGGGGGACTGAAGCTTTCTTT. Residues: CASSTTGGTEAFF.